Below, 21 T cell receptor beta chains from the same sample are listed, as sequenced in a study of cytomegalovirus exposure and HLA in healthy donors. The PCR had 60 Vbeta and 13 Jbeta primers. TCRdb keeps only in-frame clones here, not all; method: immunoSEQ multiplex PCR. In the table there are around 140,000 clones, 65% to 85% of which are singletons. The sequenced sample was PBMCs. These receptors were taken from a male donor in good health and CMV-seronegative.

This clone came up a few times. The V gene is TRBV11-2, the J gene TRBJ1-1; D perhaps matches TRBD1 (5 bases). The CDR3 covers 14 residues. Germline CDR1 SGHAT, CDR2 FQNNGV. Trimming removed 4 bases from V and 2 bases from J, with 11 bases in between. This CDR3 is CASSWGGVNTEAFF. In DNA, the CDR3 is TGTGCCAGCAGCTGGGGGGGTGTTAACACTGAAGCTTTCTTT.

The chain carries TRBV11-2 and TRBJ2-2, with TRBD2 matching over 7 bases. The CDR3 loop spans 14 amino acids. Germline-derived CDR1 and CDR2 are SGHAT and FQNNGV. The J segment lost 4 bases and the V segment lost 9 bases, leaving 8 bases of the junction unmatched. The CDR3 spells CASQRDWSTGELFF. In DNA form, the CDR3 reads TGTGCCAGTCAGCGGGATTGGAGCACCGGGGAGCTGTTTTTT. Using reference TRBV11-2 and TRBJ2-2 for the parts outside the CDR3, the full variable domain is EAGVAQSPRYKIIEKRQSVAFWCNPISGHATLYWYQQILGQGPKLLIQFQNNGVVDDSQLPKDRFSAERLKGVDSTLKIQPAKLEDSAVYLCASQRDWSTGELFFGEGSRLTVL.

The rearrangement uses TRBV6-4 and TRBJ1-2, with D possibly matching TRBD1 (6 bases). Germline V lookup: CDR1 MRHNA, CDR2 SNTAGT. This CDR3 region has 11 residues. V was trimmed by 7 bases and J by 6 bases, leaving 9 bases between them. DNA of the CDR3: TGTGCCAGCAATTACAGGGATGGCTACACCTTC. Its protein is CASNYRDGYTF.

V usage is TRBV18 and J usage is TRBJ2-3; 7 bases align to TRBD1. V trimming: 3 bases; J trimming: 0 bases; junction bases outside the gene matches: 3. Germline CDR1 KGHSH, CDR2 LQKENI. CDR3 size: 15 residues. CDR3 residues: CASSPYRGSTDTQYF. The CDR3 nucleotides read TGTGCCAGCTCACCTTACAGGGGTAGCACAGATACGCAGTATTTT. Full variable domain (outside the CDR3, taken from reference TRBV18 and TRBJ2-3): NAGVMQNPRHLVRRRGQEARLRCSPMKGHSHVYWYRQLPEEGLKFMVYLQKENIIDESGMPKERFSAEFPKEGPSILRIQQVVRGDSAAYFCASSPYRGSTDTQYFGPGTRLTVL.

The V gene is TRBV7-8, the J gene TRBJ2-2, with D perhaps TRBD2 (5 bases). The CDR3 is made up of 16 amino acids. The germline V gene has CDR1 SGHVS and CDR2 FQNEAQ. Trimming removed 5 bases at V and 2 bases at J, with 15 bases between. CDR3 sequence: CASSLISSGNTGELFF. The DNA for the CDR3 is TGTGCCAGCAGCCTAATCTCCAGCGGTAACACCGGGGAGCTGTTTTTT.

V usage is TRBV5-5 and J usage is TRBJ1-1; no reliable D call. V lost 0 bases and J lost 2, with 8 bases in between. From germline, CDR1 is SGHKS and CDR2 YYEKEE (reference sequence). This CDR3 spans 14 amino acids. In DNA form, the CDR3 reads TGTGCCAGCAGCTTGGGCTCGCTAAACACTGAAGCTTTCTTT. It encodes CASSLGSLNTEAFF.

This chain connects TRBV7-3 to TRBJ2-3; possible D gene TRBD1, 5 bases. The CDR3 is made up of 15 amino acids. Deletions cut 5 bases from V and 1 base from J, with 13 bases between. Per germline, CDR1 SGHTA and CDR2 FQGTGA. The CDR3 loop is CASSRREGGTDTQYF. The CDR3 DNA reads TGTGCCAGCAGCCGCAGGGAAGGGGGCACAGATACGCAGTATTTT.

The chain joins TRBV14 to TRBJ2-3; 7 nucleotides line up with TRBD1. The V gene end was trimmed by 4 bases and the J gene end by 11 bases; junction bases not matched to a gene: 9. This CDR3 spans 13 amino acids. The germline gives CDR1 SGHDN, CDR2 FVKESK. CDR3 region: CASSLNPGQMQYF. Here the CDR3 DNA reads TGTGCCAGCAGCCTTAATCCGGGACAGATGCAGTATTTT.

This chain links TRBV18 with TRBJ1-1; D uncertain. This CDR3 is built from 17 residues. CDR1 and CDR2 (germline): KGHSH, LQKENI. Trimming left V 0 bases short and J 4 bases short, with 18 bases between. This CDR3 is CASSPPFLGRERTEAFF. CDR3 nucleotide sequence: TGTGCCAGCTCACCACCTTTTTTAGGGAGAGAACGCACTGAAGCTTTCTTT.

The V call is TRBV5-1, the J call TRBJ1-6; 7 positions agree with TRBD1. The V gene end was trimmed by 0 bases and the J gene end by 7 bases; junction bases not matched to a gene: 7. This CDR3 region has 16 residues. CDR1 and CDR2 (germline): SGHRS, YFSETQ. This chain's CDR3 is CASSLVSGTANSPLHF. CDR3 nucleotides: TGCGCCAGCAGCTTGGTGTCCGGGACAGCAAATTCACCCCTCCACTTT.

The rearrangement uses TRBV30 and TRBJ1-2; 9 positions agree with TRBD1. The V gene end was trimmed by 8 bases and the J gene end by 6 bases; junction bases not matched to a gene: 7. The length of the CDR3 is 12 residues. CDR1 is GTSNPN and CDR2 is SVGIG in the germline V gene (reference sequence). The CDR3 bases are TGTGCCGTCGACAGGGGGTCGAATGGCTACACCTTC. Translating gives CAVDRGSNGYTF.

The genes are TRBV6-5 and TRBJ2-1; the match to TRBD2 covers 8 bases. The CDR3 has 12 residues. From germline, CDR1 is MNHEY and CDR2 SVGAGI. V lost 7 bases to trimming and J lost 6 bases; unmatched junction nucleotides: 2. DNA for the CDR3: TGTGCCAGCATTACTAGCGGCAATGAGCAGTTCTTC. Protein sequence: CASITSGNEQFF.

This chain joins TRBV29-1 and TRBJ2-3, with TRBD2 matching over 7 bases. Germline V gene sequence: CDR1 SQVTM, CDR2 ANQGSEA. Unmatched junction bases numbered 6, after V lost 3 bases and J lost 0 bases. CDR3 length equals 15 residues. The CDR3 region is CSVEGGGVSTDTQYF. CDR3 coding DNA: TGCAGCGTTGAGGGGGGAGGGGTTAGCACAGATACGCAGTATTTT.

The J gene is TRBJ1-6, the V gene TRBV19; D perhaps matches TRBD1 (6 bases). The CDR3 has 14 amino acids. Deletions cut 9 bases from V and 10 bases from J, with 19 bases between. Germline V CDR1 and CDR2: LNHDA, SQIVND (reference sequence). CDR3 sequence reads: CASRAPGDHSPLHF. Here the CDR3 DNA reads TGTGCCAGCCGCGCTCCAGGGGATCACTCACCCCTCCACTTT.

The CDR3 protein is CASSLRLAGGDTQYF. The CDR3 DNA is TGTGCCAGCAGCTTGAGACTAGCGGGGGGGGATACGCAGTATTTT. This chain uses TRBV5-4 with TRBJ2-3, with 14 bases identical to TRBD2. Germline lookup yields CDR1 SGHNT and CDR2 YYREEE (reference sequence). The CDR3 has 15 amino acids. V was pared by 1 base and J by 6 bases, with 1 base of the junction left unmatched.

The J gene is TRBJ2-7, the V gene TRBV7-2; D call uncertain. The CDR3 sequence is 14 residues long. The ends were cut back, 1 base at V and 2 bases at J, with 9 bases in the middle. Germline lookup yields CDR1 SGHTA and CDR2 FQGNSA. The CDR3 coding sequence is TGTGCCAGCAGCTTAGTCGGAGCCACCTACGAGCAGTACTTC. Translated: CASSLVGATYEQYF.

V is TRBV6-1 and J is TRBJ1-5; 9 positions match TRBD1. Germline V gene sequence: CDR1 MNHNS, CDR2 SASEGT. V gave up 5 bases and J gave up 6 bases; unmatched junction bases: 8. The length of the CDR3 is 15 residues. In DNA, the CDR3 is TGTGCCAGCAGTAGCGGACAGGGGAACGGTCAGCCCCAGCATTTT. Protein product: CASSSGQGNGQPQHF.

This chain uses TRBV9 with TRBJ1-3; D call uncertain. The V gene lost 0 bases and the J gene lost 0 bases, with 7 bases spanning the gap. The CDR3 runs to 15 residues. Germline V gene data show CDR1 as SGDLS and CDR2 as YYNGEE. The CDR3 sequence: CASSVAVNSGNTIYF. The CDR3 DNA reads TGTGCCAGCAGCGTAGCAGTGAACTCTGGAAACACCATATATTTT.

The chain uses TRBV15 and TRBJ1-1; D gene ambiguous. CDR1 and CDR2 (germline): LNHNV, YYDKDF (reference sequence). CDR3 length: 12 residues. The ends were cut back, 0 bases at V and 8 bases at J, with 7 bases in the middle. The CDR3 region is CATSRDPREAFF. DNA of the CDR3: TGTGCCACCAGCAGAGACCCCAGAGAAGCTTTCTTT.

As for this clone: A read error may produce the germline difference seen at one junction end. The rearrangement joins TRBV7-9 to TRBJ2-1; TRBD2 agrees at 14 bases. CDR3 length: 19 residues. Germline lookup yields CDR1 SEHNR and CDR2 FQNEAQ (reference sequence). The CDR3 nucleotides are TGTGCCAGCAGCCCATCAATATCGACTAGCGGGGGGGCCTACCATGAGCAGTTCTTC. Translated: CASSPSISTSGGAYHEQFF.

This chain connects TRBV19 to TRBJ1-1, with 9 bases identical to TRBD1. Trimming at V came to 6 bases and at J to 6 bases, leaving 14 bases not matched to a gene. The CDR3 has 16 amino acids. Germline assignment: CDR1 LNHDA and CDR2 SQIVND (reference sequence). DNA of the CDR3: TGTGCCAGTAGGACTCGTCCCGGGACAGGGTCGGCTGAAGCTTTCTTT. Translating gives CASRTRPGTGSAEAFF.